This TCR beta chain stems from a study of patients and donors after allogeneic stem cell transplantation. The CDR3 has 13 residues. The J segment lost 2 bases and the V segment lost 4 bases, leaving 2 bases of the junction unmatched. Germline V gene lookup returns CDR1 DFQATT and CDR2 SNEGSKA (reference sequence). A single record per CDR3 protein comes from TCRdb applying MiXCR to the RT-PCR reads. The table lists about 960,000 distinct CDR3 sequences, around 17% of them singletons, with around 6% in the top ten. This sequence was found in a human donor who was either an allogeneic HSCT recipient or a stem cell or donor lymphocyte infusion donor (not recorded which). It is not recorded whose cells these are; they may come from a transplant donor. This chain joins TRBV20-1 and TRBJ2-3; TRBD2 matches 8 bases. The specimen was blood, either unsorted or a sorted T cell fraction (not recorded which). The CDR3 loop reads CSAKREPTDTQYF. The CDR3 DNA follows: TGCAGTGCTAAGCGGGAGCCCACAGATACGCAGTATTTT.